A single T cell receptor (beta chain) is shown here with its context. Its antigen is not known. The data were obtained in a study of OX40 agonist ivuxolimab in advanced cancers. As for the study in general: With ivuxolimab, an agonistic anti-OX40 (CD134) antibody, patients were treated. Averaging about 60 years in age, with a range of about 23 to 79, the cohort was about 85% male.

Study-wide points: The specificity for antigen of the expanded peripheral T cells was not determined.

With 3 bases removed from V and 0 bases from J, the gap between germline ends came to 17 bases. The length of the CDR3 is 17 residues. Per the germline V gene, CDR1 is SGHTA and CDR2 is FQGNSA. Produced via immunoSEQ multiplex PCR; TCRdb's table is partial and in-frame only. The sample contains about 130,000 clones, roughly 92% of which appear only once. The TCR sequence derives from an adult with an advanced solid tumor such as melanoma, head and neck, liver or kidney cancer. The rearrangement uses TRBV7-2 and TRBJ1-1; tentative D call: TRBD1 (5 bases). The sample in question was CD4+ or CD8+ T cells sorted from blood, obtained in a trial of the OX40 agonist ivuxolimab. CDR3 DNA: TGTGCCAGCAGCTTGACAGTGGTGTCCGCTATGAACACTGAAGCTTTCTTT. It codes for CASSLTVVSAMNTEAFF.